One T cell receptor beta chain is described in this entry. This sample is drawn from a study of blood T cell repertoires in COVID-19. Data came from immunoSEQ multiplex PCR; TCRdb stores just in-frame clones and leaves some out. The sample contains 150,000 to 250,000 clones, approximately 86% of which appear only once. The germline V gene encodes CDR1 GTSNPN and CDR2 SVGIG (reference sequence). The V and J ends lost 4 bases and 4 bases respectively, with 11 bases between them. The CDR3 runs to 13 residues. The sequenced material came from PBMCs or T cells enriched from blood (not recorded which). This rearrangement joins TRBV30 to TRBJ1-5; D is unclear. The TCR originated in a woman in her twenties or thirties who had recovered from COVID-19. CDR3 coding DNA: TGTGCCTGGACACCGGGAGCTAATCAGCCCCAGCATTTT. This translates into CAWTPGANQPQHF.